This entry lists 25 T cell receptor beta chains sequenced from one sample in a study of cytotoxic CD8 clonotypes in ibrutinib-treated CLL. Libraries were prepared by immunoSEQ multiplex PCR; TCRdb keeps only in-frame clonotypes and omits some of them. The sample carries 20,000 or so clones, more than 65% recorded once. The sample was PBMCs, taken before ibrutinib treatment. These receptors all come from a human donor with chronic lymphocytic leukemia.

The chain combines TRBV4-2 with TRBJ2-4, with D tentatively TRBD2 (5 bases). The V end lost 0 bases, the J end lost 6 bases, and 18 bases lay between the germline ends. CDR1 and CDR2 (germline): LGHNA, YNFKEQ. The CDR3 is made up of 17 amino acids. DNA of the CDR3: TGTGCCAGCAGCCAAGAGGGATCGGCGGGTCGTGGAAACATTCAGTACTTC. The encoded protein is CASSQEGSAGRGNIQYF.

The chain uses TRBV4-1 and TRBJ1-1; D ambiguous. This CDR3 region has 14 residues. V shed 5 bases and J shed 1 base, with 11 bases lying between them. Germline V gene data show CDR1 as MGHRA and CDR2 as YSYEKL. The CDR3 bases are TGCGCCAGCAGCGGGCGGACGGCGAACACTGAAGCTTTCTTT. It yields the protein CASSGRTANTEAFF.

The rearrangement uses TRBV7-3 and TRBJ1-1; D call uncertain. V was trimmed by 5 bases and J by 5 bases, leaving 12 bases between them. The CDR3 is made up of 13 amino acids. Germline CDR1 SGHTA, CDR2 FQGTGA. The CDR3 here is CASSAEVGTEAFF. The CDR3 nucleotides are TGTGCCAGCAGCGCGGAAGTTGGGACTGAAGCTTTCTTT.

This chain's CDR3 is CASSYAVGGGNTIYF. The DNA of the CDR3 is TGTGCCAGCAGTTACGCGGTGGGGGGTGGAAACACCATATATTTT. The V and J genes are TRBV6-5 and TRBJ1-3; a possible D gene is TRBD1 (5 bases). In germline, CDR1 is MNHEY, CDR2 SVGAGI. Trimming took 2 bases from V and 3 from J, leaving 11 bases between them. There are 15 residues in the CDR3.

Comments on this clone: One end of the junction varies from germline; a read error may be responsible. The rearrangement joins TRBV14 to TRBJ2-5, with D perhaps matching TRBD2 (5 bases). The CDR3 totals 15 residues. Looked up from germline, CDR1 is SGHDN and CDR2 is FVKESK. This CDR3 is CASSRYTRAEEIQYF. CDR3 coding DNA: TGTGCCAGCAGCCGATACACTAGAGCGGAGGAGATCCAGTACTTC.

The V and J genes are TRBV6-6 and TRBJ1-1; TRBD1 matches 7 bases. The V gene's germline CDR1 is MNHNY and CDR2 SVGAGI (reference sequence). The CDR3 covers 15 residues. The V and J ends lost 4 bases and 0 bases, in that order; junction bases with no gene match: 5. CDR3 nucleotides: TGTGCCAGCAGTTCCTGGACAGGACTGAACACTGAAGCTTTCTTT. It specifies CASSSWTGLNTEAFF.

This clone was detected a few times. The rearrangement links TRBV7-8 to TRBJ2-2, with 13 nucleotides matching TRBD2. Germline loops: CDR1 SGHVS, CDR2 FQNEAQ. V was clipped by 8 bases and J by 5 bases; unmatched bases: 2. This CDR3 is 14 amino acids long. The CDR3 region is CASRTSGGTGELFF. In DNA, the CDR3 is TGTGCCAGCCGGACTAGCGGGGGAACCGGGGAGCTGTTTTTT.

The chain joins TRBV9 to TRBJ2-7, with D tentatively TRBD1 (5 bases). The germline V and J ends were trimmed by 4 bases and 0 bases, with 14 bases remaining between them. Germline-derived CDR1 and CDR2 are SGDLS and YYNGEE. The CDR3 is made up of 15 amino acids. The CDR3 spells CASSLGGASSYEQYF. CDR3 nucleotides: TGTGCCAGCAGCCTCGGTGGGGCCAGCTCCTACGAGCAGTACTTC.

Here the CDR3 reads CASSEARTEAFF. CDR3 coding DNA: TGCGCCAGCAGTGAGGCAAGGACTGAAGCTTTCTTT. V is TRBV10-2 and J is TRBJ1-1; D is unclear. The V gene's germline CDR1 is WSHSY and CDR2 SAAADI. The CDR3 loop spans 12 amino acids. Trimming removed 2 bases at V and 5 bases at J, with 6 bases between.

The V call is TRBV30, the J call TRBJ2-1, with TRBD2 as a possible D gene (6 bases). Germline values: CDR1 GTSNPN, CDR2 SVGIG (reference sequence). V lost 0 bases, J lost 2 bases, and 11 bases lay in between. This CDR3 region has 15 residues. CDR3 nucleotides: TGTGCCTGGAGTGTACGACTAGAACCCTACAATGAGCAGTTCTTC. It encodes CAWSVRLEPYNEQFF.

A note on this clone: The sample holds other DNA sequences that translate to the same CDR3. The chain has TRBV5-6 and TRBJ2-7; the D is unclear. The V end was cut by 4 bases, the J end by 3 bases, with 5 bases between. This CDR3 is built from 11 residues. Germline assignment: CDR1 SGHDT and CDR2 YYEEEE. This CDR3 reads CASSGYYEQYF. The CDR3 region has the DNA TGTGCCAGCAGCGGATACTACGAGCAGTACTTC.

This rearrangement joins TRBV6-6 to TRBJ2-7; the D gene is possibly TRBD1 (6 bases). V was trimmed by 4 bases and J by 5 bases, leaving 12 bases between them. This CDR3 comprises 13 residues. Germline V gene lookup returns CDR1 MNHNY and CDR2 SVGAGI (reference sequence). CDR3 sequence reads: CASSSQGFDEQYF. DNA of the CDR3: TGTGCCAGCAGTTCACAGGGCTTCGACGAGCAGTACTTC.

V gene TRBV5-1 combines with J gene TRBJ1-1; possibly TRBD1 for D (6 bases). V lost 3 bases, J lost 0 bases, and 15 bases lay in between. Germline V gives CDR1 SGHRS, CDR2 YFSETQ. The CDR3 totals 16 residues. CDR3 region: CASSSTPTGMNTEAFF. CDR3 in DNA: TGCGCCAGCAGCTCCACCCCGACAGGTATGAACACTGAAGCTTTCTTT.

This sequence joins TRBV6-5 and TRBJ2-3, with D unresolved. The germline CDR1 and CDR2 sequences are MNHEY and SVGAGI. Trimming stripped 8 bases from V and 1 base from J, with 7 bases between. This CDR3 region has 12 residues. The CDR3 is CASSTGTDTQYF. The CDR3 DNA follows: TGTGCCAGCTCCACGGGCACAGATACGCAGTATTTT.

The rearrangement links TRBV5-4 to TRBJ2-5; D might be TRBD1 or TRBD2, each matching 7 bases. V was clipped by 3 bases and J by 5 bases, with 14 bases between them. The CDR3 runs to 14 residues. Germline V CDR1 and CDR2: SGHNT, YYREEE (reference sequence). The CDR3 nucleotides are TGTGCCAGCAGCTGGCTCCAGGGGGGGGAGACCCAGTACTTC. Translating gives CASSWLQGGETQYF.

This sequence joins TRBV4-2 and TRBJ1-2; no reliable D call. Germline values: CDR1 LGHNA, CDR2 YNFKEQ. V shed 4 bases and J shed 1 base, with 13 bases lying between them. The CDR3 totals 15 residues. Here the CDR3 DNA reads TGTGCCAGCAGCCCCCCACAGCCAGTTAACTATGGCTACACCTTC. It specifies CASSPPQPVNYGYTF.

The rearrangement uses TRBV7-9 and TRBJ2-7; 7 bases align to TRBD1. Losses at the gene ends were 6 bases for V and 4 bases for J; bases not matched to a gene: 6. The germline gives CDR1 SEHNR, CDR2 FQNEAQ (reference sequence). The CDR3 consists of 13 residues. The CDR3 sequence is CASSLTGPYEQYF. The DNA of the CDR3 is TGTGCCAGCAGTTTGACAGGGCCTTACGAGCAGTACTTC. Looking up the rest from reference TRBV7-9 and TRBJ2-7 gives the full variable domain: DTGVSQNPRHKITKRGQNVTFRCDPISEHNRLYWYRQTLGQGPEFLTYFQNEAQLEKSRLLSDRFSAERPKGSFSTLEIQRTEQGDSAMYLCASSLTGPYEQYFGPGTRLTVT.

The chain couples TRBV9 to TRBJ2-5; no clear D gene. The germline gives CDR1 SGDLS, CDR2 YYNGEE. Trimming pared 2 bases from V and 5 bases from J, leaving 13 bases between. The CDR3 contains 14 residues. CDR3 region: CASSVYGDRETQYF. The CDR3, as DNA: TGTGCCAGCAGCGTCTATGGGGATCGGGAGACCCAGTACTTC.

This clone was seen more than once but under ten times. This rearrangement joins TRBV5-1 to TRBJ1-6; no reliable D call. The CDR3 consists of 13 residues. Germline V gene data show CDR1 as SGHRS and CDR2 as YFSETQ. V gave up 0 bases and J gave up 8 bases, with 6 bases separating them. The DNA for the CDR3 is TGCGCCAGCAGCTTGGTTCGGGATTCACCCCTCCACTTT. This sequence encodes CASSLVRDSPLHF.

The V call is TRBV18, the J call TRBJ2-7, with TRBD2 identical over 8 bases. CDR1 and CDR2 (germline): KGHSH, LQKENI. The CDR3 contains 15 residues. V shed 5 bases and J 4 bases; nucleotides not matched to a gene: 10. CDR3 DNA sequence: TGTGCCAGCTCAGACCCGGGGGGGGTCGGATACGAGCAGTACTTC. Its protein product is CASSDPGGVGYEQYF.

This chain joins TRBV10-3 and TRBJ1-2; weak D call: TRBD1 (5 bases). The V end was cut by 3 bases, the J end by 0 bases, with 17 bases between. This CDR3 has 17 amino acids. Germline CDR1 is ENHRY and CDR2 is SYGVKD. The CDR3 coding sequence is TGTGCCATCAGTGAACGGCCACCGGGGCAGGCTAACTATGGCTACACCTTC. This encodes CAISERPPGQANYGYTF.

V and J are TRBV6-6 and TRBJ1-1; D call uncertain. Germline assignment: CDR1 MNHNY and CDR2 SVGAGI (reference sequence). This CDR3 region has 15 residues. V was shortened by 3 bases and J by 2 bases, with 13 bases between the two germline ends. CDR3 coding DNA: TGTGCCAGCAGTTATCACCCAGAGGCAAACACTGAAGCTTTCTTT. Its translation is CASSYHPEANTEAFF.

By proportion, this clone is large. The CDR3 loop reads CASSLVRDNYYEQYF. DNA for the CDR3: TGTGCCAGCAGCTTAGTTAGGGACAACTACTACGAGCAGTACTTC. This chain joins TRBV7-3 and TRBJ2-7, with D possibly being TRBD1 (6 bases). Trimming left V 2 bases short and J 3 bases short, with 14 bases between. The CDR3 is made up of 15 amino acids. The V gene's germline CDR1 is SGHTA and CDR2 FQGTGA.

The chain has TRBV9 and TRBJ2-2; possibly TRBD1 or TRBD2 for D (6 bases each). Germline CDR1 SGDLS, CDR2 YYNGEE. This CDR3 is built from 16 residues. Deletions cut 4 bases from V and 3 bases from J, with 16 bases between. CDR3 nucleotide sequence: TGTGCCAGCAGCCCGCGAGGGGGGCCGGACACCGGGGAGCTGTTTTTT. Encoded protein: CASSPRGGPDTGELFF.

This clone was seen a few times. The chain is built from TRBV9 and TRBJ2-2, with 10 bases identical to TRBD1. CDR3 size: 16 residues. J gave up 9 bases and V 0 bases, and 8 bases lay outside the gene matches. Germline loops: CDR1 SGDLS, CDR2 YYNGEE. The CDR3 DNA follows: TGTGCCAGCAGCGTAGGTGGGACAGGGGTTTTCAGGGAGCTGTTTTTT. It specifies CASSVGGTGVFRELFF.